This T cell receptor (beta chain) came from a study of cytomegalovirus exposure and HLA in healthy donors. General study findings and limits: In vitro testing confirmed three CMV-associated chains as specific for CMV antigens.

The PCR ran on 60 Vbeta and 13 Jbeta primers. Repertoires were generated with immunoSEQ multiplex PCR, while TCRdb's copy carries only in-frame clones and drops some. The table records 200,000 or so clones, about three quarters of them present only once. Germline CDR1 is MNHEY and CDR2 is SVGAGI. The V end lost 0 bases, the J end lost 3 bases, and 5 bases lay between the germline ends. This CDR3 is built from 13 residues. As regards this clone: Its antigen is undetermined.

This clonotype originated in a woman in her 30s in good health and CMV-seropositive. What was sequenced was PBMCs. The V gene is TRBV6-5, the J gene TRBJ1-1; D is undetermined. Written as DNA, the CDR3 is TGTGCCAGCAGTTACTCGAGGCACACTGAAGCTTTCTTT. Amino acid sequence: CASSYSRHTEAFF.